This TCR beta chain stems from a study of T-cell memory formation after mild COVID-19. Per germline, CDR1 SGHRS and CDR2 YFSETQ. Trimming shortened V by 4 bases and J by 2 bases, and 15 bases separated the two germline ends. The CDR3 has 15 amino acids. This clonotype was detected a few times. What it binds is unknown. Study outcomes and limitations: For contracting clones, CD4+ ones sat mainly in CM and EM, CD8+ in EMRA.

TCRdb processed the 5' RACE reads anew with MiXCR; each CDR3 protein has one entry. The sample shows roughly 480,000 distinct CDR3 sequences, around a quarter of them seen only once. This receptor was taken from an adult woman who had mild COVID-19 (a few samples of this study predate the infection). Cell type and time point are not known. Sequenced sample: PBMCs or a T cell subset sorted from them (not recorded which). The V call is TRBV5-1, the J call TRBJ1-1; a weak D match, TRBD1 (6 bases). For the CDR3, the DNA is TGCGCCAGCAGCCTCGGGGGCAATTCCAACACTGAAGCTTTCTTT. This sequence encodes CASSLGGNSNTEAFF.